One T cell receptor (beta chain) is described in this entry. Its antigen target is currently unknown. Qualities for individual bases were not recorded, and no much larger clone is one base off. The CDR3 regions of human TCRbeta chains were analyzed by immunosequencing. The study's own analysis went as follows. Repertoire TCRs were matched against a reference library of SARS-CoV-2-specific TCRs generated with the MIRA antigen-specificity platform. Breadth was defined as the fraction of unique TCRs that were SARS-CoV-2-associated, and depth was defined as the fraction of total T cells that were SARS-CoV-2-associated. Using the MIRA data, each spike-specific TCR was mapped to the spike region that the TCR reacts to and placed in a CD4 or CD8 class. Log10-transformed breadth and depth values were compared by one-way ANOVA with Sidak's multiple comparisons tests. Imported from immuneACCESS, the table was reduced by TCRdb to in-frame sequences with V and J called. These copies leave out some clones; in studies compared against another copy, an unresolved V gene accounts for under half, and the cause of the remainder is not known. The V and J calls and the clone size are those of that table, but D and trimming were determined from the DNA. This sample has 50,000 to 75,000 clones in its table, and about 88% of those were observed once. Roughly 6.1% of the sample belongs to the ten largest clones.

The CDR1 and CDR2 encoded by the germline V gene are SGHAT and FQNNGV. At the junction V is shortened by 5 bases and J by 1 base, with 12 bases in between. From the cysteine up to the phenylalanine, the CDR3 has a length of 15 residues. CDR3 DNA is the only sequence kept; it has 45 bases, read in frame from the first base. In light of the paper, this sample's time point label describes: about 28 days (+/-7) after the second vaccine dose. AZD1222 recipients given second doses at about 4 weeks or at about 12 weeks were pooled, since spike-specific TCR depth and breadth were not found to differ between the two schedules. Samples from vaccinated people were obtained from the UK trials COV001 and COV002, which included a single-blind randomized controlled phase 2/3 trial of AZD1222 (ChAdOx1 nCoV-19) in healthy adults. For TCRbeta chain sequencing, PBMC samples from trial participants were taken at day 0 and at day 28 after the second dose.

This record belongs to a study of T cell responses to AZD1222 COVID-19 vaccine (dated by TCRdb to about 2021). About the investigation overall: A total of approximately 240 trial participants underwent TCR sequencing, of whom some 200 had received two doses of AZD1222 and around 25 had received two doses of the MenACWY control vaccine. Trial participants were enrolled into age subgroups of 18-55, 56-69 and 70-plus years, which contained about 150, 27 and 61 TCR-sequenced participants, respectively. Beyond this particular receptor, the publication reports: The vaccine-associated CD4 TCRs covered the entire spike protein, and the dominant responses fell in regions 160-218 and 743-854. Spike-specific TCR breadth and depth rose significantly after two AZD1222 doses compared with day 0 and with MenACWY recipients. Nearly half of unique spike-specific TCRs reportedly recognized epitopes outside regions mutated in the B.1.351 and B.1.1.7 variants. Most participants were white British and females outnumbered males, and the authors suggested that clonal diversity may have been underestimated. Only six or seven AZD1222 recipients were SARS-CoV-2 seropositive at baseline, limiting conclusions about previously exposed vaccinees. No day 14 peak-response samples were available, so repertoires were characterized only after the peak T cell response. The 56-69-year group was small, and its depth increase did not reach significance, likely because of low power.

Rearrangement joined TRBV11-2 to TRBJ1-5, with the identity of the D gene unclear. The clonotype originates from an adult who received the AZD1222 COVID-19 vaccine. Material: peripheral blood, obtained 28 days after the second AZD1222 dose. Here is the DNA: TGTGCCAGCAGCCCTGTGGGGAAAAGCAATCAGCCCCAGCATTTT. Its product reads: CASSPVGKSNQPQHF. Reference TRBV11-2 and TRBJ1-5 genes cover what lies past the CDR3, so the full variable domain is EAGVAQSPRYKIIEKRQSVAFWCNPISGHATLYWYQQILGQGPKLLIQFQNNGVVDDSQLPKDRFSAERLKGVDSTLKIQPAKLEDSAVYLCASSPVGKSNQPQHFGDGTRLSIL.